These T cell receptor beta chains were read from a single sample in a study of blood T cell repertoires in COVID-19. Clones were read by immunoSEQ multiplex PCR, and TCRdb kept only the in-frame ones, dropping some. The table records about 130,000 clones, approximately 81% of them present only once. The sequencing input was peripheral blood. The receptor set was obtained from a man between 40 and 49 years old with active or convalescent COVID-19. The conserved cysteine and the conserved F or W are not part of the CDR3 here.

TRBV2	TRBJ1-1	ASSEAGGATAF
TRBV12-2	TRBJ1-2	ASRLLRRANYGYT
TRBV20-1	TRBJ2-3	SASVVTSTDTQY
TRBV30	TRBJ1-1	AWRWQGNTEAF
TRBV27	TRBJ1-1	ASKLPNRGEAF
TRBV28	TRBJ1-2	ASAPQGAGGYT
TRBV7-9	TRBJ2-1	ASSALAGGPDEQF
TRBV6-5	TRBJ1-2	ASSPGQVPYGYT
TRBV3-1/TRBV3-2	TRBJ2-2	ASSLAGSNTGELF
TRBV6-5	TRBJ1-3	ASSRQGRNGNTIY
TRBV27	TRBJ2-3	ASRRLAGAPSTDTQY
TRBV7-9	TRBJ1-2	ASSSDSYGYT